A selection of T cell receptor beta chains follows, all from one sample in a study of cytotoxic CD8 clonotypes in ibrutinib-treated CLL. Measured with immunoSEQ multiplex PCR; TCRdb has only the in-frame clones, and not every one. Of about 85,000 clones listed, roughly three quarters were seen once; the top ten hold about 4.8%. The sequencing here drew on PBMCs, taken after 12 months of ibrutinib treatment. All receptors derive from a human donor with chronic lymphocytic leukemia. CDR3s include the opening cysteine and the closing phenylalanine or tryptophan. The D gene is left open where the match is weak. Only part of the rows carry a size: once, few, many, or a class if the clone is expanded.

clone size: .; D gene: .; V gene: TRBV7-9; J gene: TRBJ1-1; CDR3 protein: CASRAPGRLNTEAFF; CDR3 DNA: TGTGCCAGCAGAGCCCCGGGACGGTTGAACACTGAAGCTTTCTTT
clone size: many; D gene: .; V gene: TRBV2; J gene: TRBJ1-5; CDR3 protein: CASQVGGQPNQPQHF; CDR3 DNA: TGTGCCAGTCAGGTTGGTGGACAGCCAAATCAGCCCCAGCATTTT
clone size: .; D gene: .; V gene: TRBV7-9; J gene: TRBJ1-5; CDR3 protein: CASSLERGDQPQHF; CDR3 DNA: TGTGCCAGCAGCTTAGAGAGGGGGGATCAGCCCCAGCATTTT
clone size: .; D gene: .; V gene: TRBV5-4; J gene: TRBJ2-7; CDR3 protein: CASSLPSSYEQYF; CDR3 DNA: TGTGCCAGCAGCCTCCCAAGCTCCTACGAGCAGTACTTC
clone size: .; D gene: TRBD1; V gene: TRBV28; J gene: TRBJ1-1; CDR3 protein: CASSSGQGAFF; CDR3 DNA: TGTGCCAGCAGTTCGGGACAGGGAGCTTTCTTT
clone size: .; D gene: .; V gene: TRBV19; J gene: TRBJ1-1; CDR3 protein: CASSMVPDSHPFF; CDR3 DNA: TGTGCCAGTAGTATGGTCCCCGACAGCCACCCTTTCTTT
clone size: .; D gene: .; V gene: TRBV9; J gene: TRBJ1-1; CDR3 protein: CASSVGGTPTAPAFF; CDR3 DNA: TGTGCCAGCAGCGTAGGGGGGACACCTACGGCGCCGGCTTTCTTT
clone size: .; D gene: .; V gene: TRBV11-3; J gene: TRBJ2-2; CDR3 protein: CASSPSPSNTGELFF; CDR3 DNA: TGTGCCAGCAGCCCTAGCCCCAGTAACACCGGGGAGCTGTTTTTT
clone size: .; D gene: TRBD1; V gene: TRBV6-5; J gene: TRBJ1-4; CDR3 protein: CASSRDRVGEKLFF; CDR3 DNA: TGTGCCAGCAGCAGGGACAGGGTCGGGGAAAAACTGTTTTTT
clone size: once; D gene: .; V gene: TRBV11-1; J gene: TRBJ2-7; CDR3 protein: CASSQPGSTSYEQYF; CDR3 DNA: TGTGCCAGCAGCCAGCCTGGCAGCACATCCTACGAGCAGTACTTC
clone size: once; D gene: .; V gene: TRBV4-3; J gene: TRBJ2-2; CDR3 protein: CASSQGRHNTGELFF; CDR3 DNA: TGCGCCAGCAGCCAAGGTCGACACAACACCGGGGAGCTGTTTTTT
clone size: .; D gene: .; V gene: TRBV18; J gene: TRBJ1-1; CDR3 protein: CASSQQRRQVNTEAFF; CDR3 DNA: TGTGCCAGCTCCCAACAACGCCGACAGGTGAACACTGAAGCTTTCTTT
clone size: .; D gene: .; V gene: TRBV5-1; J gene: TRBJ2-5; CDR3 protein: CASSPDRQETQYF; CDR3 DNA: TGCGCCAGCAGCCCCGACAGGCAAGAGACCCAGTACTTC
clone size: few; D gene: .; V gene: TRBV7-3; J gene: TRBJ1-3; CDR3 protein: CASSLAGNTIYF; CDR3 DNA: TGTGCCAGCAGCTTAGCTGGAAACACCATATATTTT
clone size: .; D gene: .; V gene: TRBV6-5; J gene: TRBJ1-2; CDR3 protein: CASRAGPNFYGYTF; CDR3 DNA: TGTGCCAGCAGAGCGGGACCGAACTTCTATGGCTACACCTTC
clone size: once; D gene: TRBD2; V gene: TRBV2; J gene: TRBJ2-3; CDR3 protein: CASSPTTSGTDTQYF; CDR3 DNA: TGTGCCAGCAGTCCAACGACTAGCGGCACAGATACGCAGTATTTT
clone size: .; D gene: TRBD1; V gene: TRBV5-6; J gene: TRBJ2-7; CDR3 protein: CASSFTGGPFLRSYEQYF; CDR3 DNA: TGTGCCAGCAGTTTTACAGGGGGGCCCTTCTTACGCTCCTACGAGCAGTACTTC
clone size: .; D gene: .; V gene: TRBV18; J gene: TRBJ2-2; CDR3 protein: CASSPRGESAGELFF; CDR3 DNA: TGTGCCAGCTCACCACGGGGGGAGAGTGCCGGGGAGCTGTTTTTT
clone size: .; D gene: .; V gene: TRBV18; J gene: TRBJ1-2; CDR3 protein: CASAPTGRGDYGYTF; CDR3 DNA: TGTGCCAGCGCCCCAACAGGGCGCGGGGACTATGGCTACACCTTC
clone size: .; D gene: .; V gene: TRBV4-2; J gene: TRBJ2-3; CDR3 protein: CASRGPTTDTQYF; CDR3 DNA: TGTGCCAGCCGGGGACCAACCACAGATACGCAGTATTTT
clone size: .; D gene: .; V gene: TRBV28; J gene: TRBJ1-1; CDR3 protein: CASSPPDRSDTEAFF; CDR3 DNA: TGTGCCAGCAGTCCCCCGGACAGATCGGACACTGAAGCTTTCTTT
clone size: .; D gene: TRBD1; V gene: TRBV19; J gene: TRBJ2-7; CDR3 protein: CASSIDWWTGSYEQYF; CDR3 DNA: TGTGCCAGTAGTATAGATTGGTGGACAGGGTCTTACGAGCAGTACTTC
clone size: .; D gene: TRBD1; V gene: TRBV28; J gene: TRBJ1-4; CDR3 protein: CASSSPGQRNEKLFF; CDR3 DNA: TGTGCCAGCAGTTCACCGGGACAGAGGAATGAAAAACTGTTTTTT
clone size: .; D gene: .; V gene: TRBV6-6; J gene: TRBJ2-7; CDR3 protein: CASSYWGRRYF; CDR3 DNA: TGTGCCAGCAGTTACTGGGGGAGGCGGTACTTC
clone size: .; D gene: TRBD2; V gene: TRBV19; J gene: TRBJ2-1; CDR3 protein: CASSTRTSGRVQFF; CDR3 DNA: TGTGCCAGTAGTACCCGGACTAGCGGGAGGGTTCAGTTCTTC
clone size: .; D gene: .; V gene: TRBV18; J gene: TRBJ2-7; CDR3 protein: CASSPQGRNEQYF; CDR3 DNA: TGTGCCAGCTCACCCCAGGGGCGGAACGAGCAGTACTTC
clone size: .; D gene: .; V gene: TRBV28; J gene: TRBJ1-2; CDR3 protein: CASRPRGGYGYTF; CDR3 DNA: TGTGCCAGCAGACCCCGGGGGGGCTATGGCTACACCTTC
clone size: .; D gene: .; V gene: TRBV7-8; J gene: TRBJ2-1; CDR3 protein: CASSLEGGRHYNEQFF; CDR3 DNA: TGTGCCAGCAGCTTAGAGGGGGGCCGTCACTACAATGAGCAGTTCTTC
clone size: .; D gene: .; V gene: TRBV28; J gene: TRBJ2-7; CDR3 protein: CASSFLLNSYEQYF; CDR3 DNA: TGTGCCAGCAGTTTTTTACTCAACTCCTACGAGCAGTACTTC
clone size: .; D gene: TRBD2; V gene: TRBV28; J gene: TRBJ2-4; CDR3 protein: CASSFSGMAQRNIQYF; CDR3 DNA: TGTGCCAGCAGTTTTAGCGGGATGGCACAAAGGAACATTCAGTACTTC
clone size: .; D gene: .; V gene: TRBV6-1; J gene: TRBJ1-2; CDR3 protein: CASNWGPGPGGYTF; CDR3 DNA: TGTGCCAGCAATTGGGGGCCGGGGCCAGGTGGCTACACCTTC
clone size: .; D gene: .; V gene: TRBV5-1; J gene: TRBJ2-7; CDR3 protein: CASSQAYEQYF; CDR3 DNA: TGCGCCAGCAGTCAAGCCTACGAGCAGTACTTC
clone size: few; D gene: .; V gene: TRBV5-1; J gene: TRBJ1-4; CDR3 protein: CASSLAGGLVATNEKLFF; CDR3 DNA: TGCGCCAGCAGCTTGGCCGGTGGGCTAGTTGCAACTAATGAAAAACTGTTTTTT
clone size: .; D gene: TRBD1; V gene: TRBV30; J gene: TRBJ2-5; CDR3 protein: CAWSVGRGQETQYF; CDR3 DNA: TGTGCCTGGAGTGTGGGCAGGGGGCAGGAGACCCAGTACTTC
clone size: .; D gene: .; V gene: TRBV4-3; J gene: TRBJ1-2; CDR3 protein: CASRWTAADPNYGYTF; CDR3 DNA: TGCGCCAGCCGATGGACGGCAGCAGACCCTAACTATGGCTACACCTTC
clone size: .; D gene: .; V gene: TRBV5-6; J gene: TRBJ2-1; CDR3 protein: CASSLEPLPEQFF; CDR3 DNA: TGTGCCAGCAGCTTGGAGCCCCTTCCTGAGCAGTTCTTC
clone size: .; D gene: TRBD1; V gene: TRBV10-2; J gene: TRBJ1-5; CDR3 protein: CASSESTGASNQPQHF; CDR3 DNA: TGCGCCAGCAGTGAGTCGACAGGGGCTAGCAATCAGCCCCAGCATTTT
clone size: .; D gene: TRBD1; V gene: TRBV6-5; J gene: TRBJ1-3; CDR3 protein: CASFPGQFSGNTIYF; CDR3 DNA: TGTGCCAGCTTTCCGGGACAGTTCTCTGGAAACACCATATATTTT